This is a list of T cell receptor beta chains from one sample in a study of T cells in Graves' hyperthyroidism and ophthalmopathy. TCRdb reprocessed the multiplex PCR reads via MiXCR and lists one record per CDR3 protein. The sample records about 350,000 distinct CDR3 sequences, roughly 14% being singletons. Sequenced: blood. The receptors were sampled from a woman in her 30s with Graves' hyperthyroidism. Both conserved end residues are part of each CDR3. D genes are given only for firm matches. The size field is filled for only some rows; it gives once, few, many or a size class.

size	D	V	J	DNA	CDR3
-	TRBD1	TRBV15	TRBJ2-2	TGTGCCACCTCGAGGGACAGGGGCGCCGGGGAGCTGTTTTTT	CATSRDRGAGELFF
many	-	TRBV20-1	TRBJ2-1	TGCAGTGCTAGCCCCTTTGGTAGTAACAATGAGCAGTTCTTC	CSASPFGSNNEQFF
few	-	TRBV3-1	TRBJ2-7	TGTGCCAGCAGCCAAGGTGACAGAACGATGCAGTACTTC	CASSQGDRTMQYF
many	TRBD2	TRBV11-2	TRBJ2-5	TGTGCCAGCAGCTTTCGGACTAGCGGGAGGGCCGGGGAGACCCAGTACTTC	CASSFRTSGRAGETQYF
few	TRBD2	TRBV30	TRBJ2-1	TGTGCCTGGAGTGTACGTGGGCTAGCGGCGTACAATGAGCAGTTCTTC	CAWSVRGLAAYNEQFF
many	-	TRBV6-6	TRBJ2-7	TGTGCCAGCAGTTACTCCCCAGAATTATCCTCCTACGAGCAGTACTTC	CASSYSPELSSYEQYF
few	TRBD2	TRBV7-9	TRBJ2-5	TGTGCCAGCAGCTCACAAGCGGGAGGGTTCGCCGTAAATAAAGAGACCCAGTACTTC	CASSSQAGGFAVNKETQYF
many	-	TRBV10-3	TRBJ1-2	TGTGCCATCCAAGAGGGATCTAACTATGGCTACACCTTC	CAIQEGSNYGYTF
many	TRBD2	TRBV13	TRBJ2-5	TGTGCCAGCACCCGACTAGCGCGAAGCGCAGAGACCCAGTACTTC	CASTRLARSAETQYF
many	TRBD2	TRBV3-1	TRBJ2-3	TGTGCCACAAGGACTAGCGGGAGGTCAGATACGCAGTATTTT	CATRTSGRSDTQYF
-	TRBD2	TRBV7-2	TRBJ2-5	TGTGCCAGCAGCCCAACCCTAGCGGGAGTTGGAGAGACCCAGTACTTC	CASSPTLAGVGETQYF
-	TRBD2	TRBV11-2	TRBJ2-7	TGTGCCAGCAGCTTAGTCCTAGCGGGTAACTACGAGCAGTACTTC	CASSLVLAGNYEQYF
-	TRBD1	TRBV12-3/TRBV12-4	TRBJ1-2	TGTGCCAGCATAGCGACAGGGGGCGCGGAAGGCTACACCTTC	CASIATGGAEGYTF
-	-	TRBV6-1	TRBJ1-2	TGTGCCAGCAGTGAAGCGCGGGCAGCCTACTATGGCTACACCTTC	CASSEARAAYYGYTF
few	TRBD1	TRBV6-1	TRBJ2-1	TGTGCCAGCAGGCTCCGGGACAGTTCCAATGAGCAGTTCTTC	CASRLRDSSNEQFF
many	TRBD2	TRBV27	TRBJ2-6	TGTGCCAGCAGTTTTGGGACTAGCGGGTACTCTGGGGCCAACGTCCTGACTTTC	CASSFGTSGYSGANVLTF
-	-	TRBV12-3/TRBV12-4	TRBJ1-3	TGTGCCAGCATTCTCACTGGGATCTCTGGAAACACCATATATTTT	CASILTGISGNTIYF
many	-	TRBV11-2	TRBJ2-3	TGTGCCAGCGGTAATGGAGGGCTCTCAGATACGCAGTATTTT	CASGNGGLSDTQYF
many	TRBD2	TRBV28	TRBJ2-3	TGTGCCAGCAGTTTCCAGGGACTAGCGGGACCCAGGGATACGCAGTATTTT	CASSFQGLAGPRDTQYF
many	TRBD2	TRBV28	TRBJ2-5	TGTGCCAGCAGCCGCCCCGGGCGGGAGAGGGAGACCCAGTACTTC	CASSRPGRERETQYF
many	TRBD2	TRBV20-1	TRBJ2-3	TGCAGTGCTAGAGATGGGACTATGGGCACAGATACGCAGTATTTT	CSARDGTMGTDTQYF
few	-	TRBV29-1	TRBJ1-2	TGCAGCGTTCACCGACAGGACTATGGCTACACCTTC	CSVHRQDYGYTF